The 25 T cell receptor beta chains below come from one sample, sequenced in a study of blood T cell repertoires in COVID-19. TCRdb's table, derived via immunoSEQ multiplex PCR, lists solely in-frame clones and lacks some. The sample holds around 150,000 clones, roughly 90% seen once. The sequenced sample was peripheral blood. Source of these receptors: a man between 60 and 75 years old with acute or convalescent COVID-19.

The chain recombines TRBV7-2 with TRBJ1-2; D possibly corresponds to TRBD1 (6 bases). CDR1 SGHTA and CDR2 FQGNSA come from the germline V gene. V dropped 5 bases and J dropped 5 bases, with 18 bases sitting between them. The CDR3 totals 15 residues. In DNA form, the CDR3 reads TGTGCCAGCAGCCCGACCTCCGGACAGAAATATGGCTACACCTTC. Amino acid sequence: CASSPTSGQKYGYTF.

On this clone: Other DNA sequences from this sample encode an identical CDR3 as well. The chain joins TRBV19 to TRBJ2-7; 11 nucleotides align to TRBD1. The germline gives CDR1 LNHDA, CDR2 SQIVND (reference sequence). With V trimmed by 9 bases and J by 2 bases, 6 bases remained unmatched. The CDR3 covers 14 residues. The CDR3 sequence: CASSPGQGAYEQYF. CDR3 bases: TGTGCCAGCAGCCCGGGACAGGGGGCCTACGAGCAGTACTTC.

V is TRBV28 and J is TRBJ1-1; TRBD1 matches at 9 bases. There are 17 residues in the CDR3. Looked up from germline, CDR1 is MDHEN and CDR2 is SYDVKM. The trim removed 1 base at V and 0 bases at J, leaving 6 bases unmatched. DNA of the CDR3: TGTGCCAGCAGTTTATACGGGACAGGGTTCATGAACACTGAAGCTTTCTTT. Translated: CASSLYGTGFMNTEAFF.

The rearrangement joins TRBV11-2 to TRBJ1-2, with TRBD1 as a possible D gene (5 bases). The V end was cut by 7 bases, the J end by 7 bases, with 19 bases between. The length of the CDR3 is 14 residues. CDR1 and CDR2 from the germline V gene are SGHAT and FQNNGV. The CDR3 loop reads CASTATPRDSGYTF. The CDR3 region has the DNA TGTGCCAGCACCGCCACGCCCAGGGATAGTGGCTACACCTTC.

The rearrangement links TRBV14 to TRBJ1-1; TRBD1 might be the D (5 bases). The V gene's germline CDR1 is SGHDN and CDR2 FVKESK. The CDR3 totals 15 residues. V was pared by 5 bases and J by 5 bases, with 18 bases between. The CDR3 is CASSVRRDRGTEAFF. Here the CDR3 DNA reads TGTGCCAGCAGCGTTCGTCGGGACCGGGGGACTGAAGCTTTCTTT. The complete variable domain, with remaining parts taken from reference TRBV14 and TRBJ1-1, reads EAGVTQFPSHSVIEKGQTVTLRCDPISGHDNLYWYRRVMGKEIKFLLHFVKESKQDESGMPNNRFLAERTGGTYSTLKVQPAELEDSGVYFCASSVRRDRGTEAFFGQGTRLTVV.

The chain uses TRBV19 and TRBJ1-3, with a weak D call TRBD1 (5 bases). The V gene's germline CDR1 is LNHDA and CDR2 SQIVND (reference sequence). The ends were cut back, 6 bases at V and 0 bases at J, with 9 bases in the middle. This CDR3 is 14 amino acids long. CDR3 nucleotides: TGTGCCAGTAGGGACATGAGCTCTGGAAACACCATATATTTT. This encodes CASRDMSSGNTIYF.

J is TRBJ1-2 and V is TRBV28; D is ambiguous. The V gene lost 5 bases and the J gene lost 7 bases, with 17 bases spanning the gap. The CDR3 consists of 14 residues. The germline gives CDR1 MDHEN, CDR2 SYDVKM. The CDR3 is CASSMNPEGGGYTF. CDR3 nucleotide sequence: TGTGCCAGCAGTATGAATCCGGAGGGCGGTGGCTACACCTTC.

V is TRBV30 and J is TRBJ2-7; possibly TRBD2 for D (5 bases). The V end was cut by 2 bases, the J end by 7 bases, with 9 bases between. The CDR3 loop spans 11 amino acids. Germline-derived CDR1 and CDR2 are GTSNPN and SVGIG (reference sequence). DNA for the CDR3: TGTGCCTGGAGTTTGGGGAGTGAGCAGTACTTC. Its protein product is CAWSLGSEQYF.

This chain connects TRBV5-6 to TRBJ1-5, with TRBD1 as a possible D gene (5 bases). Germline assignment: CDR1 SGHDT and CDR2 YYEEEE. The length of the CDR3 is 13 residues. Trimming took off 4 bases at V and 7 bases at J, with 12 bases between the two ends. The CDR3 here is CASSRRDYQPQHF. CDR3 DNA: TGTGCCAGCAGCCGCAGGGATTACCAGCCCCAGCATTTT.

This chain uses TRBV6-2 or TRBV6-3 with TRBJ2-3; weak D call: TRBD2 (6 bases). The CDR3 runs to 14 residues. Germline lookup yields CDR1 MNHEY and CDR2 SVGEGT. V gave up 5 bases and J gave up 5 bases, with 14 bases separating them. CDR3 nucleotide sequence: TGTGCCAGCAGTCCGACTAGTATCCTAGATACGCAGTATTTT. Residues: CASSPTSILDTQYF.

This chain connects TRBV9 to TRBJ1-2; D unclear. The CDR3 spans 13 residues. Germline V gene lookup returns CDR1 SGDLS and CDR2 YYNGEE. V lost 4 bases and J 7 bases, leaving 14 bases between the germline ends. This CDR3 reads CASSSNTRLGYTF. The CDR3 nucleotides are TGTGCCAGCAGCTCAAATACGCGACTTGGCTACACCTTC.

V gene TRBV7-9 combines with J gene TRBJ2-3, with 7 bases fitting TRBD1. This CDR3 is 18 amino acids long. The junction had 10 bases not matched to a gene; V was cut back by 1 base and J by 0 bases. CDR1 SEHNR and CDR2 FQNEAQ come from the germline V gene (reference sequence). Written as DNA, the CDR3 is TGTGCCAGCAGCTTAGGTACAGGGGAACCATATAGCACAGATACGCAGTATTTT. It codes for CASSLGTGEPYSTDTQYF.

CDR3 in DNA: TGTGCCAGCAGCCCAAGAGGTGGCGAGAGAGAGACCCAGTACTTC. Translation: CASSPRGGERETQYF. This chain uses TRBV5-4 with TRBJ2-5; D is unresolved. CDR1 SGHNT and CDR2 YYREEE come from the germline V gene (reference sequence). The CDR3 runs 15 residues. Trimming pared 4 bases from V and 4 bases from J, leaving 17 bases between.

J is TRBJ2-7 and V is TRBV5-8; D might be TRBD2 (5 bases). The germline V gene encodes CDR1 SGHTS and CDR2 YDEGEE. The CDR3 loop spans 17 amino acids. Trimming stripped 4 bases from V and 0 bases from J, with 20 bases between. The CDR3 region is CASSPGLLGVLSYEQYF. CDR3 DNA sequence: TGTGCCAGCAGCCCCGGTCTTCTCGGGGTACTCTCCTACGAGCAGTACTTC.

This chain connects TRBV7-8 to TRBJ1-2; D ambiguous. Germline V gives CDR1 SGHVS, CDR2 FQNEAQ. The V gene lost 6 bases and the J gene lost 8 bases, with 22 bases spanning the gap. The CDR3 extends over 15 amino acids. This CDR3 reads CASSSLGNPGEGYTF. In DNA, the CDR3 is TGTGCCAGCAGTTCCCTGGGAAACCCCGGGGAGGGCTACACCTTC.

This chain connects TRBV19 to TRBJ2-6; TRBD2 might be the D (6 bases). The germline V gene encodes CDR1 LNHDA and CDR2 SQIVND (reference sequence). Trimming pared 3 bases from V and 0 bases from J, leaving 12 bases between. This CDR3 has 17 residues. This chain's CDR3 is CASSMEGPISGANVLTF. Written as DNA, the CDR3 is TGTGCCAGTAGTATGGAGGGGCCCATCTCTGGGGCCAACGTCCTGACTTTC.

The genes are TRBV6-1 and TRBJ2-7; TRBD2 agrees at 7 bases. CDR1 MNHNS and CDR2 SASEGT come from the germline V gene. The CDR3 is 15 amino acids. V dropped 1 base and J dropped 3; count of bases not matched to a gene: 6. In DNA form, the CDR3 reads TGTGCCAGCAGTGAAGGGCTAGCGGTAAACTACGAGCAGTACTTC. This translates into CASSEGLAVNYEQYF.

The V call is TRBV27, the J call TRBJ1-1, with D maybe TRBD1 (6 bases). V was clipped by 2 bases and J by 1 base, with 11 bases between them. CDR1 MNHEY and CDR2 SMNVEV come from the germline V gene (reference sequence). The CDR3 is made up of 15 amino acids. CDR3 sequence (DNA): TGTGCCAGCAGTTTACGGGGGGCCAGGAACACTGAAGCTTTCTTT. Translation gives CASSLRGARNTEAFF.

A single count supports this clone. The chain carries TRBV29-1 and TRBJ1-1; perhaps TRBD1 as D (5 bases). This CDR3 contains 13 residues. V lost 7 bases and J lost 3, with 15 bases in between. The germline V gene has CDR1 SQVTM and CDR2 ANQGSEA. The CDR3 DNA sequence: TGCAGCGGTGGTGGGGGAGGGGACACTGAAGCTTTCTTT. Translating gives CSGGGGGDTEAFF. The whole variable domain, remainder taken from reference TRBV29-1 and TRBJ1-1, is SAVISQKPSRDICQRGTSLTIQCQVDSQVTMMFWYRQQPGQSLTLIATANQGSEATYESGFVIDKFPISRPNLTFSTLTVSNMSPEDSSIYLCSGGGGGDTEAFFGQGTRLTVV.

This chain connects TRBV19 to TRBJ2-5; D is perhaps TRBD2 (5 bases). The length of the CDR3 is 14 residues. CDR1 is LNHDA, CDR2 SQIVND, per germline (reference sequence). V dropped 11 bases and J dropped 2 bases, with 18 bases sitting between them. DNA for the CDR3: TGTGCCTCGAGGGAGATGGGCAGTCAAGAGACCCAGTACTTC. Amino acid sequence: CASREMGSQETQYF. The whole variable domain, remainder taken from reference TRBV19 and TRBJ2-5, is DGGITQSPKYLFRKEGQNVTLSCEQNLNHDAMYWYRQDPGQGLRLIYYSQIVNDFQKGDIAEGYSVSREKKESFPLTVTSAQKNPTAFYLCASREMGSQETQYFGPGTRLLVL.

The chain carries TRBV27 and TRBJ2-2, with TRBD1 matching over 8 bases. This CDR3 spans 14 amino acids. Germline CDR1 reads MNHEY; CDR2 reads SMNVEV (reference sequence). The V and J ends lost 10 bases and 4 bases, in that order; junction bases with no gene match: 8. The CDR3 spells CATRQGSSTGELFF. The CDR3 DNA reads TGTGCCACCAGACAGGGGAGTAGCACCGGGGAGCTGTTTTTT.

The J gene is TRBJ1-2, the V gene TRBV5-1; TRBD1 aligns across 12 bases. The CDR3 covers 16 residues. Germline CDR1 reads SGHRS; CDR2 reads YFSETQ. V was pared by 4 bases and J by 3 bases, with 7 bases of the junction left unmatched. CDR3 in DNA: TGCGCCAGCAGCACGGGACAGGGGGCGACCCACTATGGCTACACCTTC. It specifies CASSTGQGATHYGYTF.

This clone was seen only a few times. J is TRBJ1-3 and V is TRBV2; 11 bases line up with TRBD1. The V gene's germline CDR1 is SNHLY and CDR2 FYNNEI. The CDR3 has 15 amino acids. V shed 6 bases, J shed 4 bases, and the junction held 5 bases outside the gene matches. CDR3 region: CASRRTGGKGNTIYF. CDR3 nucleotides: TGTGCCAGCAGACGGACAGGGGGCAAGGGAAACACCATATATTTT.

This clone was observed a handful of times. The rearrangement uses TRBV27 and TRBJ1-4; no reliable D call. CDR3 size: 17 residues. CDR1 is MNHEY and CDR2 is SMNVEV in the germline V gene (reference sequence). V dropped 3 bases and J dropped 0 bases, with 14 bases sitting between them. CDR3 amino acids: CASSFRRSFATNEKLFF. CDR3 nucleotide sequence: TGTGCCAGCAGTTTTAGGCGGAGTTTTGCAACTAATGAAAAACTGTTTTTT. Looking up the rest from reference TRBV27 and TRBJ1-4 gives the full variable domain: EAQVTQNPRYLITVTGKKLTVTCSQNMNHEYMSWYRQDPGLGLRQIYYSMNVEVTDKGDVPEGYKVSRKEKRNFPLILESPSPNQTSLYFCASSFRRSFATNEKLFFGSGTQLSVL.

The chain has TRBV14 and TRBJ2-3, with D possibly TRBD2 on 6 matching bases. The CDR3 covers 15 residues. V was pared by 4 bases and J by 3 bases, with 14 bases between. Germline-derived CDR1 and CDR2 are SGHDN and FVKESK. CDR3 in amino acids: CASSPLRDWTDTQYF. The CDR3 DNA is TGTGCCAGCAGCCCCCTCCGGGACTGGACAGATACGCAGTATTTT.